Listed below are T cell receptor beta chains from one sample, sequenced in a study of T-cell reconstitution after alpha-beta-depleted transplantation in children. TCRdb reanalysed the PCR reads using MiXCR and keeps one entry per CDR3 protein. The top ten clones hold 9.5% to 13% of a sample with 250,000 to 350,000 distinct CDR3 sequences, approximately 20% of them seen once. Sample: PBMCs, mostly from graft donor cells, taken 180 days after TCRalphabeta/CD19-depleted stem cell transplant. These receptors were collected from a male patient aged 10-17 years who had a stem cell transplant for acute lymphoblastic leukemia, so the T cells may come from the graft donor. Both conserved end residues are part of each CDR3. A D gene is named only where the DNA matches it firmly. Not all rows give a size; the values are once, few, many and, for expanded clones, a class.

j_gene,d_gene,abundance,v_gene,CDR3aa,CDR3nt
TRBJ2-7,TRBD2,NA,TRBV20-1,CSASSSGRLYEQYF,TGCAGTGCTAGTTCTAGCGGGAGACTATACGAGCAGTACTTC
TRBJ2-3,TRBD2,NA,TRBV27,CASGRGIDTQYF,TGTGCCAGCGGGAGGGGAATAGATACGCAGTATTTT
TRBJ2-7,NA,few,TRBV20-1,CSARGGVSIGTTYEQYF,TGCAGTGCTAGAGGCGGCGTTAGCATCGGGACCACCTACGAGCAGTACTTC
TRBJ2-3,TRBD2,NA,TRBV4-1,CASSPGLAEMGDTQYF,TGCGCCAGCAGCCCGGGACTAGCGGAGATGGGGGATACGCAGTATTTT
TRBJ1-1,NA,few,TRBV5-1,CASSLVAGAEAFF,TGCGCCAGCAGCTTGGTGGCAGGGGCTGAAGCTTTCTTT
TRBJ2-6,TRBD2,NA,TRBV4-1,CASSQDHSSGVSGANVLTF,TGCGCCAGCAGCCAAGATCATAGTAGCGGGGTCTCTGGGGCCAACGTCCTGACTTTC
TRBJ2-6,TRBD1,NA,TRBV12-3/TRBV12-4,CASRGQGPFSGANVLTF,TGTGCCAGCAGAGGACAGGGACCATTCTCTGGGGCCAACGTCCTGACTTTC
TRBJ2-1,TRBD1,NA,TRBV7-9,CASSSDRVYEQFF,TGTGCCAGCAGTTCGGACAGGGTGTATGAGCAGTTCTTC
TRBJ2-1,TRBD2,NA,TRBV7-4,CASSLKGPAASGRASSYNEQFF,TGTGCCAGCAGCTTAAAGGGGCCGGCGGCTAGCGGGAGGGCGAGCTCCTACAATGAGCAGTTCTTC
TRBJ2-5,NA,few,TRBV4-1,CASSQLIGGLGQETQYF,TGCGCCAGCAGCCAACTAATCGGGGGCTTGGGCCAAGAGACCCAGTACTTC
TRBJ1-2,NA,NA,TRBV5-1,CASSLAQGASHYGYTF,TGCGCCAGCAGCTTGGCGCAGGGTGCTTCCCATTATGGCTACACCTTC
TRBJ2-5,NA,few,TRBV7-8,CASSRFGSRETQYF,TGTGCCAGCAGCCGCTTTGGGTCTCGGGAGACCCAGTACTTC
TRBJ2-2,TRBD2,few,TRBV4-1,CASRMPGTRTGELFF,TGCGCCAGCAGGATGCCGGGGACTAGGACCGGGGAGCTGTTTTTT
TRBJ2-7,TRBD2,few,TRBV5-1,CASSTGTSEYEQYF,TGCGCCAGCAGCACGGGGACTAGCGAGTACGAGCAGTACTTC
TRBJ2-3,TRBD2,NA,TRBV7-6,CASSPGAHWVAGEEKDTQYF,TGTGCCAGCAGCCCAGGAGCCCACTGGGTAGCGGGAGAAGAAAAAGATACGCAGTATTTT
TRBJ1-2,TRBD1,many,TRBV12-3/TRBV12-4,CASSLKGAAGYTF,TGTGCCAGCAGTTTAAAGGGGGCGGCTGGCTACACCTTC
TRBJ1-1,NA,NA,TRBV3-1,CASSQDEQNTEAFF,TGTGCCAGCAGCCAAGATGAACAGAACACTGAAGCTTTCTTT
TRBJ1-4,TRBD1,NA,TRBV7-9,CASSPHRGRATNEKLFF,TGTGCCAGCAGCCCCCACAGGGGTCGTGCAACTAATGAAAAACTGTTTTTT
TRBJ2-7,NA,few,TRBV9,CASSVGVAENFEQYF,TGTGCCAGCAGCGTAGGTGTAGCGGAGAACTTCGAGCAGTACTTC
TRBJ1-2,NA,NA,TRBV5-1,CASSIPGTPQGYGYTF,TGCGCCAGCAGCATCCCCGGGACACCGCAAGGGTATGGCTACACCTTC
TRBJ2-3,NA,few,TRBV7-9,CASSLRKTGSTDTQYF,TGTGCCAGCAGCTTAAGGAAGACAGGTAGCACAGATACGCAGTATTTT
TRBJ2-1,NA,NA,TRBV5-1,CASVRRVGSSYNEQFF,TGCGCCAGCGTCCGGCGCGTCGGGAGCTCCTACAATGAGCAGTTCTTC
TRBJ2-1,NA,few,TRBV5-1,CASNPGGYEQFF,TGCGCCAGCAACCCAGGTGGCTATGAGCAGTTCTTC
TRBJ2-7,NA,few,TRBV25-1,CASVAGGSYEQYF,TGTGCCAGCGTGGCTGGGGGGTCCTACGAGCAGTACTTC
TRBJ2-7,NA,NA,TRBV20-1,CSARRPAAVFEQYF,TGCAGTGCCCGAAGGCCGGCCGCTGTATTCGAGCAGTACTTC
TRBJ2-7,NA,few,TRBV4-2,CASSQDGGTFSYEQYF,TGTGCCAGCAGCCAAGATGGAGGGACATTCTCCTACGAGCAGTACTTC
TRBJ2-5,NA,few,TRBV4-1,CASSQEGRQQETQYF,TGCGCCAGCAGCCAAGAAGGGCGGCAGCAAGAGACCCAGTACTTC
TRBJ1-5,NA,NA,TRBV27,CASSLGRQSFQPQHF,TGTGCCAGCAGTTTAGGAAGACAGTCCTTTCAGCCCCAGCATTTT
TRBJ2-2,NA,many,TRBV7-3,CASSLIQNTGELFF,TGTGCCAGCAGCTTAATTCAGAACACCGGGGAGCTGTTTTTT
TRBJ1-2,NA,few,TRBV4-1,CASSQEHSEGPYYGYTF,TGCGCCAGCAGCCAAGAGCATTCGGAGGGGCCTTACTATGGCTACACCTTC
TRBJ2-5,NA,few,TRBV6-1,CASSPQSLGRRDRQETQYF,TGTGCCAGCAGCCCCCAATCATTGGGGAGGCGCGACCGTCAAGAGACCCAGTACTTC
TRBJ1-4,NA,few,TRBV12-3/TRBV12-4,CASSREDEKLFF,TGTGCCAGCAGCAGGGAGGATGAAAAACTGTTTTTT
TRBJ2-1,TRBD2,NA,TRBV24-1,CATSDGPGLGKHEQFF,TGTGCCACCAGTGATGGGCCGGGACTAGGGAAGCATGAGCAGTTCTTC
TRBJ1-4,NA,NA,TRBV15,CATSRGPFEMEKLFF,TGTGCCACCAGCAGAGGCCCCTTTGAGATGGAAAAACTGTTTTTT
TRBJ2-1,NA,NA,TRBV20-1,CSASRGTFLSSYNEQFF,TGCAGTGCTAGTCGGGGGACTTTCTTAAGCTCCTACAATGAGCAGTTCTTC
TRBJ1-2,NA,many,TRBV5-1,CASSLVANYGYTF,TGTGCCAGCAGCTTAGTAGCTAACTATGGCTACACCTTC
TRBJ2-3,TRBD1,few,TRBV5-6,CASSGGQKADTQYF,TGTGCCAGCAGCGGGGGACAGAAGGCAGATACGCAGTATTTT
TRBJ2-7,TRBD1,few,TRBV6-1,CATVLHRDSFYEQYF,TGTGCCACCGTCCTTCACCGGGACAGTTTCTACGAGCAGTACTTC
TRBJ2-7,NA,NA,TRBV5-1,CASSFALTLREQYF,TGCGCCAGCAGCTTTGCGCTGACATTACGCGAGCAGTACTTC
TRBJ2-4,NA,NA,TRBV30,CAWSVFVGIQYF,TGTGCCTGGAGTGTATTCGTTGGCATTCAGTACTTC
TRBJ2-2,TRBD1,few,TRBV7-6,CASSYDRADGELFF,TGTGCCAGCAGCTACGACAGGGCGGACGGGGAGCTGTTTTTT
TRBJ2-5,NA,few,TRBV10-1,CASSESRSVQETQYF,TGCGCCAGCAGTGAGTCTAGATCGGTCCAAGAGACCCAGTACTTC
TRBJ2-1,NA,NA,TRBV15,CATSPDRPSYNEQFF,TGTGCCACCAGCCCAGACAGGCCCTCCTACAATGAGCAGTTCTTC
TRBJ2-1,NA,few,TRBV5-1,CASSLVLRRENYNEQFF,TGCGCCAGCAGCTTGGTACTACGGCGGGAAAATTACAATGAGCAGTTCTTC
TRBJ1-1,TRBD1,NA,TRBV7-9,CASSFRGTENTEAFF,TGTGCCAGCAGCTTCCGCGGGACAGAGAACACTGAAGCTTTCTTT
TRBJ2-7,TRBD2,few,TRBV7-9,CASSFHKPLAGTGEQYF,TGTGCCAGCAGCTTCCACAAGCCCCTAGCGGGGACTGGCGAGCAGTACTTC
TRBJ1-1,NA,many,TRBV12-3/TRBV12-4,CASSPNWGRAAFF,TGTGCCAGCAGTCCAAATTGGGGGCGAGCAGCTTTCTTT
TRBJ2-3,TRBD2,NA,TRBV2,CASSLLIAGDTDTQYF,TGTGCCAGCAGTCTCCTAATAGCGGGAGACACAGATACGCAGTATTTT
TRBJ2-2,NA,few,TRBV5-1,CASSLVRSNTGELFF,TGCGCCAGCAGCTTGGTGCGGTCGAACACCGGGGAGCTGTTTTTT
TRBJ2-1,NA,NA,TRBV29-1,CSVSSGSPYNEQFF,TGCAGCGTTTCATCAGGGAGCCCCTACAATGAGCAGTTCTTC
TRBJ1-1,NA,NA,TRBV12-3/TRBV12-4,CASREQGNTEAFF,TGTGCCAGCAGAGAACAGGGGAACACTGAAGCTTTCTTT
TRBJ2-7,TRBD2,NA,TRBV27,CASRPLAGGSYEQYF,TGTGCCAGCAGACCTCTAGCGGGAGGCTCCTACGAGCAGTACTTC
TRBJ2-7,NA,NA,TRBV20-1,CSARRPIGAYEQYF,TGCAGTGCTAGAAGGCCGATTGGGGCTTACGAGCAGTACTTC
TRBJ2-1,TRBD2,NA,TRBV7-6,CASSLAGGTFEQFF,TGTGCCAGCAGCTTAGCGGGAGGGACTTTTGAGCAGTTCTTC
TRBJ2-7,NA,few,TRBV5-4,CASSLAGAGFYEQYF,TGTGCCAGCAGCTTGGCCGGGGCGGGGTTCTACGAGCAGTACTTC
TRBJ2-7,NA,few,TRBV18,CASSPAGAVPYEQYF,TGTGCCAGCTCACCTGCCGGAGCAGTGCCCTACGAGCAGTACTTC
TRBJ2-5,NA,NA,TRBV3-1,CASSLTTGQETQYF,TGTGCCAGCAGCCTCACGACAGGCCAAGAGACCCAGTACTTC